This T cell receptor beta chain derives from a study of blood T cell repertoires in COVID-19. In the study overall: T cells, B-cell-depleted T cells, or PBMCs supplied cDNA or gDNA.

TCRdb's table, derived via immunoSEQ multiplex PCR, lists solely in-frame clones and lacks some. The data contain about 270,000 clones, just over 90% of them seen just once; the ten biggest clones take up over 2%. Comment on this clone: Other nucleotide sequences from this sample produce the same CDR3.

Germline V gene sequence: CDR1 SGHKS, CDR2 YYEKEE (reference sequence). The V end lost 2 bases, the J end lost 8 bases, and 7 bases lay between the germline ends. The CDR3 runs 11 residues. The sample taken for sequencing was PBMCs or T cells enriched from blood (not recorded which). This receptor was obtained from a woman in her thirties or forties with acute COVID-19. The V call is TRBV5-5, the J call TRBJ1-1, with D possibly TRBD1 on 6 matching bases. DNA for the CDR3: TGTGCCAGCAGCTTCGGGACAGAAGCTTTCTTT. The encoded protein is CASSFGTEAFF.